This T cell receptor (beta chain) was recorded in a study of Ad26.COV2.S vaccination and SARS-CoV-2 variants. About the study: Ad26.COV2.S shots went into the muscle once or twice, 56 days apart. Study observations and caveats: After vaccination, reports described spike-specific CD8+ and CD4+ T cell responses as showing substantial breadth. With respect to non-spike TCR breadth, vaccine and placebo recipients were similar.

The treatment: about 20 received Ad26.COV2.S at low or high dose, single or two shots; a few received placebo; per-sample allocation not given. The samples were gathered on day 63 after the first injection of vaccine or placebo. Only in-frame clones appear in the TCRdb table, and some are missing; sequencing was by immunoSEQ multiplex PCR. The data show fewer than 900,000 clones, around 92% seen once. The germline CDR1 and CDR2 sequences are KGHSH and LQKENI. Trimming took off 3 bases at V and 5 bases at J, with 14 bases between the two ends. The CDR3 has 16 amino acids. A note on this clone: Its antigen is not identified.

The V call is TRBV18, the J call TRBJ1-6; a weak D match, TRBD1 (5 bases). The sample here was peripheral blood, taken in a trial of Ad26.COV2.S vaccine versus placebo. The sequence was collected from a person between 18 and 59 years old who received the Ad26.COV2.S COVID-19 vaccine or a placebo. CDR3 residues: CASSPGRGPNNSPLHF. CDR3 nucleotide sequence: TGTGCCAGCTCACCGGGCCGGGGCCCAAATAATTCACCCCTCCACTTT.